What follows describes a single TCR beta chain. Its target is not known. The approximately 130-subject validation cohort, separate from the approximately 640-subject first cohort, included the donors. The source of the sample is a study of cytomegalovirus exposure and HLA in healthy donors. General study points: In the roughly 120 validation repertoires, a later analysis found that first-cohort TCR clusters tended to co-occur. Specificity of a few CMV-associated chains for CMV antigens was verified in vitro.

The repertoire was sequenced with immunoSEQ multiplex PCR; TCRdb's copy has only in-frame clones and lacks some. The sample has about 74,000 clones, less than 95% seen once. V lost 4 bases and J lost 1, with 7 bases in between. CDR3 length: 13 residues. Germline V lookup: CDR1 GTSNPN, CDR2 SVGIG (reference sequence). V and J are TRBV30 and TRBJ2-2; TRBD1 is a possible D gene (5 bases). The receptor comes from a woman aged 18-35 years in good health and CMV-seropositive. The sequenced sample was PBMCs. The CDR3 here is CAWIRENTGELFF. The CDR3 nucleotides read TGTGCCTGGATCAGGGAGAACACCGGGGAGCTGTTTTTT. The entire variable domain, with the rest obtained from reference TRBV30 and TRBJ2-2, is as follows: SQTIHQWPATLVQPVGSPLSLECTVEGTSNPNLYWYRQAAGRGLQLLFYSVGIGQISSEVPQNLSASRPQDRQFILSSKKLLLSDSGFYLCAWIRENTGELFFGEGSRLTVL.